The entry below gives a single TCR beta chain sequence along with its context. Its antigen is currently unknown. This entry belongs to a study of cytomegalovirus exposure and HLA in healthy donors. Points from the study as a whole: Analysis performed later found about 17,000 TCR beta sequences associated with HLA alleles at 0.05 false discovery rate. In a later analysis, across HLA loci, associated TCR counts were highest for DRB1, lowest for HLA-C. Later analysis associated a missense DCLRE1C variant with TCR beta V- and J-gene trimming. For most TCR sequences rarity was the rule, although some public TCRs occurred in many donors.

V lost 2 bases to trimming and J lost 4 bases, with 8 bases between them. Germline V gives CDR1 SGHVS, CDR2 FQNEAQ. The CDR3 contains 13 residues. A multiplex PCR was run with 60 Vbeta primers and 13 Jbeta primers. Data came from immunoSEQ multiplex PCR; TCRdb stores just in-frame clones and leaves some out. The sample yields under 200,000 clones, around 82% seen once. The chain links TRBV7-8 to TRBJ1-2, with D possibly TRBD1 on 5 matching bases. The receptor comes from a man aged 40-49 years in good health and CMV-seronegative. Sequencing used PBMCs. In DNA, the CDR3 is TGTGCCAGCAGCTTAAGACAGTCCTATGGCTACACCTTC. This translates into CASSLRQSYGYTF.